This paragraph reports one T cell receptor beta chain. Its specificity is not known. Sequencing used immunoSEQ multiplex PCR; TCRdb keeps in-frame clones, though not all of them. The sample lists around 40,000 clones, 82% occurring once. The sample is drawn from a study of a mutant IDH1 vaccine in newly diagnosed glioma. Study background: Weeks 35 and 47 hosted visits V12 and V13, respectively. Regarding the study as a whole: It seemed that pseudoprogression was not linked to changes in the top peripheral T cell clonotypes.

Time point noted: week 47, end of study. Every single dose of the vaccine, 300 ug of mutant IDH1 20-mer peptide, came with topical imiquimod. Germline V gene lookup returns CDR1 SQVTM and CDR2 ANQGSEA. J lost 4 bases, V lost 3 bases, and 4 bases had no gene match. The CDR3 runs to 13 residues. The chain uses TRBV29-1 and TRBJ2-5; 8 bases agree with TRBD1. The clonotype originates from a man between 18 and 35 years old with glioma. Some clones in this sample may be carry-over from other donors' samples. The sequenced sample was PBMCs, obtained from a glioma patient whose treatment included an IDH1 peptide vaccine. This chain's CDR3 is CSVDTGGRETQYF. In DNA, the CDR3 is TGCAGCGTTGACACAGGGGGGCGAGAGACCCAGTACTTC. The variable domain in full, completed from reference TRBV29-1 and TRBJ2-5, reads SAVISQKPSRDICQRGTSLTIQCQVDSQVTMMFWYRQQPGQSLTLIATANQGSEATYESGFVIDKFPISRPNLTFSTLTVSNMSPEDSSIYLCSVDTGGRETQYFGPGTRLLVL.